This TCR beta chain derives from a study of blood T cell repertoires in COVID-19. This study enrolled people aged about 18 to 100 from about 26 US geographic areas. Clinical history as reported by participants underpinned cohort assignment. Two negative PCRs, clearance, or symptom resolution had been documented for recovered Cohort 3 donors. Assay: immunoSEQ multiplex PCR; the TCRdb copy retains only in-frame clones and omits some. The profile shows some 320,000 clones, around 90% of them singletons. After removal of 3 bases from V and 2 bases from J, the junction contained 2 bases not matched to a gene. This CDR3 has 15 residues. Looked up from germline, CDR1 is LNHDA and CDR2 is SQIVND (reference sequence).

Material for sequencing was PBMCs or T cells enriched from blood (not recorded which). This sequence joins TRBV19 and TRBJ2-7, with 12 bases identical to TRBD2. This TCR was sampled from a man aged 60 to 69 who had recovered from COVID-19. The CDR3 DNA follows: TGTGCCAGTAGTATGACTAGCGGGGGAACCTACGAGCAGTACTTC. This sequence encodes CASSMTSGGTYEQYF.